This is a list of T cell receptor beta chains from one sample in a study of T-cell reconstitution after alpha-beta-depleted transplantation in children. TCRdb passed the PCR reads through MiXCR, listing each CDR3 protein once. The sample has about 230,000 distinct CDR3 sequences, 9.7% seen once. The sample consisted of PBMCs from the stem cell graft donor, taken from the stem cell graft. The receptors here all came from a human donor who donated a stem cell graft to a child with SCID. CDR3s include the opening cysteine and the closing phenylalanine or tryptophan. Each record gives: V gene, J gene, D gene, clone size, CDR3 DNA, CDR3 protein. D genes are given only for firm matches. Size is omitted from some rows. Given values are once, few, many or a class for expanded clones.

V: TRBV5-1; J: TRBJ1-6; D: -; size: many; DNA: TGCGCCAGCAGTGAGACGGGGAATTCACCCCTCCACTTT; CDR3: CASSETGNSPLHF
V: TRBV7-9; J: TRBJ1-6; D: -; size: many; DNA: TGTGCCAGCAGCACGAACAGGGTCGGTTCACCCCTCCACTTT; CDR3: CASSTNRVGSPLHF
V: TRBV5-1; J: TRBJ1-1; D: -; size: -; DNA: TGCGCCAGCAGCTTCGGACGAGAGAACACTGAAGCTTTCTTT; CDR3: CASSFGRENTEAFF
V: TRBV5-6; J: TRBJ2-5; D: TRBD1; size: many; DNA: TGTGCCAGCAGCCCTTGGGACAGGCTCCAAGAGACCCAGTACTTC; CDR3: CASSPWDRLQETQYF
V: TRBV20-1; J: TRBJ2-2; D: TRBD2; size: many; DNA: TGCAGTGCAACGTCCCAGCGGGGGCGAGGAACCGGGGAGCTGTTTTTT; CDR3: CSATSQRGRGTGELFF
V: TRBV5-1; J: TRBJ2-5; D: TRBD2; size: many; DNA: TGCGCCAGCAGCTTGGGTATCGGGACTAGACAAGAGACCCAGTACTTC; CDR3: CASSLGIGTRQETQYF
V: TRBV5-1; J: TRBJ1-1; D: -; size: -; DNA: TGCGCCAGCAGCTTGTCCGGGGATGGAGCTTTCTTT; CDR3: CASSLSGDGAFF
V: TRBV5-5; J: TRBJ2-1; D: TRBD2; size: many; DNA: TGTGCCAGCAGCTCCTACCTAAGCGGGGGGACCTACAATGAGCAGTTCTTC; CDR3: CASSSYLSGGTYNEQFF
V: TRBV5-1; J: TRBJ1-3; D: -; size: many; DNA: TGCGCCAGCAGCTTGGCACCACCGGGGACTGGAAACACCATATATTTT; CDR3: CASSLAPPGTGNTIYF
V: TRBV25-1; J: TRBJ2-1; D: -; size: many; DNA: TGTGCCAGCAGTGAGGCCGGTTTCAATGAGCAGTTCTTC; CDR3: CASSEAGFNEQFF
V: TRBV7-2; J: TRBJ2-3; D: TRBD2; size: many; DNA: TGTGCCAGCAGCCAAAGAGCGGGACTCACAGATACGCAGTATTTT; CDR3: CASSQRAGLTDTQYF
V: TRBV7-2; J: TRBJ2-7; D: -; size: many; DNA: TGTGCCAGCAGCTTCGGCTCTGGGGTAGCCACCTACGAGCAGTACTTC; CDR3: CASSFGSGVATYEQYF
V: TRBV6-1; J: TRBJ1-1; D: TRBD1; size: -; DNA: TGTGCCAGCAGGAAGAGGACAGGGGGGGACACTGAAGCTTTCTTT; CDR3: CASRKRTGGDTEAFF
V: TRBV5-6; J: TRBJ1-1; D: TRBD1; size: many; DNA: TGTGCCAGCAGCCTGACATACAGGGGTTCTGAAGCTTTCTTT; CDR3: CASSLTYRGSEAFF
V: TRBV28; J: TRBJ1-5; D: -; size: -; DNA: TGTGCCAGCAGTTTGAACTCCCAAGGGCATCAGCCCCAGCATTTT; CDR3: CASSLNSQGHQPQHF
V: TRBV12-3/TRBV12-4; J: TRBJ2-6; D: -; size: -; DNA: TGTGCCAGCCTGGGGACGACCTCTAGGGCCAACGTCCTGACTTTC; CDR3: CASLGTTSRANVLTF
V: TRBV20-1; J: TRBJ2-7; D: -; size: many; DNA: TGCAGTGCTGGGACACCCTCCTACGAGCAGTACTTC; CDR3: CSAGTPSYEQYF
V: TRBV5-1; J: TRBJ2-2; D: -; size: -; DNA: TGCGCCACCAGCTTGGGGGCAACGAACACCGGGGAGCTGTTTTTT; CDR3: CATSLGATNTGELFF
V: TRBV5-1; J: TRBJ1-1; D: -; size: few; DNA: TGCGCCAGCAGCCTGACCACAGGGATGACTGAAGCTTTCTTT; CDR3: CASSLTTGMTEAFF
V: TRBV15; J: TRBJ1-4; D: -; size: many; DNA: TGTGCCACCAGCAGAGATAGGGGCAGCTTCACAACTAATGAAAAACTGTTTTTT; CDR3: CATSRDRGSFTTNEKLFF
V: TRBV5-1; J: TRBJ1-1; D: -; size: many; DNA: TGCGCCAGCAGCTTTGATGCCAGGGCGACGAACACTGAAGCTTTCTTT; CDR3: CASSFDARATNTEAFF
V: TRBV27; J: TRBJ2-2; D: -; size: many; DNA: TGTGCCAGCAGCGGGGGGAACACCGGGGAGCTGTTTTTT; CDR3: CASSGGNTGELFF
V: TRBV20-1; J: TRBJ2-5; D: -; size: many; DNA: TGCAGTGCCTTAGAGGCCCAAGAGACCCAGTACTTC; CDR3: CSALEAQETQYF
V: TRBV11-2; J: TRBJ1-2; D: TRBD1; size: many; DNA: TGTGCCAGCAGCAATAACGGACAGGGGTCGTATGGCTACACCTTC; CDR3: CASSNNGQGSYGYTF
V: TRBV3-1; J: TRBJ2-3; D: -; size: few; DNA: TGTGCCAGCAGCCAGTTCGGTCTTAGCACAGATACGCAGTATTTT; CDR3: CASSQFGLSTDTQYF
V: TRBV5-1; J: TRBJ2-1; D: -; size: many; DNA: TGCGCCAGCAGCTTCCAGGACAGCCGCTACAATGAGCAGTTCTTC; CDR3: CASSFQDSRYNEQFF
V: TRBV28; J: TRBJ1-2; D: TRBD1; size: few; DNA: TGTGCCAGCAGTGCAACAGGGGGCTTTGGTGGCTACACCTTC; CDR3: CASSATGGFGGYTF
V: TRBV20-1; J: TRBJ2-1; D: TRBD2; size: many; DNA: TGCAGTGCCCGATCCTACCGGGAGGGGGAATACAATGAGCAGTTCTTC; CDR3: CSARSYREGEYNEQFF
V: TRBV20-1; J: TRBJ1-3; D: -; size: many; DNA: TGCAGTGCTGGAGACACCCGCTCTGGAAACACCATATATTTT; CDR3: CSAGDTRSGNTIYF
V: TRBV10-2; J: TRBJ2-3; D: -; size: many; DNA: TGCGCCAGCAGTGAGTTGTTGGGGGCCGCAGATACGCAGTATTTT; CDR3: CASSELLGAADTQYF
V: TRBV6-5; J: TRBJ1-2; D: -; size: many; DNA: TGTGCCAGCCGCGAGGCAGGAACTAATGGCTACACCTTC; CDR3: CASREAGTNGYTF
V: TRBV7-2; J: TRBJ2-1; D: -; size: few; DNA: TGTGCCAGCAACGCCTTTGGGTACAATGAGCAGTTCTTC; CDR3: CASNAFGYNEQFF
V: TRBV7-2; J: TRBJ1-2; D: TRBD1; size: many; DNA: TGTGCCAGCAGCGCCCACACAGGGGTCTATGGCTACACCTTC; CDR3: CASSAHTGVYGYTF
V: TRBV20-1; J: TRBJ2-5; D: -; size: many; DNA: TGCAGTGGGGATACACAAGAGACCCAGTACTTC; CDR3: CSGDTQETQYF
V: TRBV5-1; J: TRBJ2-3; D: -; size: many; DNA: TGCGCCAGCAGTACCAGGGTTGATACGCAGTATTTT; CDR3: CASSTRVDTQYF
V: TRBV12-3/TRBV12-4; J: TRBJ1-4; D: -; size: -; DNA: TGTGCCAGCAGCTCGTGGGCAACTAATGAAAAACTGTTTTTT; CDR3: CASSSWATNEKLFF
V: TRBV9; J: TRBJ2-3; D: TRBD2; size: many; DNA: TGTGCCAGCAGCGTAGGCGGCGGGGGGGCGCAGTATTTT; CDR3: CASSVGGGGAQYF